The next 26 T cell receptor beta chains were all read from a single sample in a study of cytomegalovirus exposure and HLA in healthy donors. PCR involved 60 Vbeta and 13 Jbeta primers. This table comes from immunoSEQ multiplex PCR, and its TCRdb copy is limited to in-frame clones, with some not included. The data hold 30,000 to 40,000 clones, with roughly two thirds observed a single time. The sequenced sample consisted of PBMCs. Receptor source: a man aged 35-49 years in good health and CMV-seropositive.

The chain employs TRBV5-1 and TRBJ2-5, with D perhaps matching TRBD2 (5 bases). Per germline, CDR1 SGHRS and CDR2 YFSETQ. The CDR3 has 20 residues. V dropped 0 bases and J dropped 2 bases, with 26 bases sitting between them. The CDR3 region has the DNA TGCGCCAGCAGCTTGGTTCCCTCCCGACGGGAAGGCGGAGGACAAGAGACCCAGTACTTC. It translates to CASSLVPSRREGGGQETQYF.

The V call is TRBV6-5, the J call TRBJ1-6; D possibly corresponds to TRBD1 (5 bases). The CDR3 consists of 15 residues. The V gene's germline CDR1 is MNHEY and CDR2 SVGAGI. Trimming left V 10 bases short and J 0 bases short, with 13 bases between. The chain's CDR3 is CATQYGGSYNSPLHF. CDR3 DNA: TGTGCCACCCAGTACGGGGGCTCCTATAATTCACCCCTCCACTTT.

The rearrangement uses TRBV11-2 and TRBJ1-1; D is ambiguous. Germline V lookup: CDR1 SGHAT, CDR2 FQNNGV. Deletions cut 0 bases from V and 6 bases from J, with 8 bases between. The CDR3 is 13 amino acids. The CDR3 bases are TGTGCCAGCAGCTTAGAGGGCTTTTCTGAAGCTTTCTTT. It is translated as CASSLEGFSEAFF.

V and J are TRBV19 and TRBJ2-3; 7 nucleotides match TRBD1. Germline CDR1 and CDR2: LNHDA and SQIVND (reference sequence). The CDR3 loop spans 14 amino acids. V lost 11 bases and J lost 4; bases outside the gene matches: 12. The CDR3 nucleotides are TGTGCCTCAGTAGGGCAGGGGGAAGCAGATACGCAGTATTTT. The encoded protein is CASVGQGEADTQYF.

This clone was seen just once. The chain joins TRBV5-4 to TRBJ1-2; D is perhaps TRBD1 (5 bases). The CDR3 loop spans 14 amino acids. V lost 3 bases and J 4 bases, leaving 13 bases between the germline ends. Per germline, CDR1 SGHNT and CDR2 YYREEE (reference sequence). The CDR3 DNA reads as TGTGCCAGCAGCTCCCCGGGGGGTACCTATGGCTACACCTTC. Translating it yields CASSSPGGTYGYTF.

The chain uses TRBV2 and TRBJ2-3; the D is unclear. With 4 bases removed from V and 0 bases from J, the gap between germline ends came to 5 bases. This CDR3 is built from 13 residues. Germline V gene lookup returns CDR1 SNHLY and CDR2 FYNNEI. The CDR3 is CASSAGSTDTQYF. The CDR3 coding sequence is TGTGCCAGCAGTGCCGGGAGCACAGATACGCAGTATTTT.

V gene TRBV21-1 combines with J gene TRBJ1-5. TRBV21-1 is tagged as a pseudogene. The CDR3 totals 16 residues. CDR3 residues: CASSKKNGNLNQPQHF. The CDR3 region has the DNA TGTGCCAGCAGCAAAAAAAACGGGAATCTGAATCAGCCCCAGCATTTT.

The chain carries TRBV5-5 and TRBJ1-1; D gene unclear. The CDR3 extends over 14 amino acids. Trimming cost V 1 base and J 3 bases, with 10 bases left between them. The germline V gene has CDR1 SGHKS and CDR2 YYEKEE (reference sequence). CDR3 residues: CASSLLFLDTEAFF. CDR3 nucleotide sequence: TGTGCCAGCAGCTTGCTCTTCCTTGACACTGAAGCTTTCTTT.

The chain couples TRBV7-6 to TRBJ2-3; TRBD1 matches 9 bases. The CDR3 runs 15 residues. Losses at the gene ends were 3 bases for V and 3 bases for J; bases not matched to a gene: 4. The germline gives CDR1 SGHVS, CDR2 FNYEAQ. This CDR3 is CASSFGQGRTDTQYF. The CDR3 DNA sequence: TGTGCCAGCAGCTTCGGACAGGGGCGGACAGATACGCAGTATTTT.

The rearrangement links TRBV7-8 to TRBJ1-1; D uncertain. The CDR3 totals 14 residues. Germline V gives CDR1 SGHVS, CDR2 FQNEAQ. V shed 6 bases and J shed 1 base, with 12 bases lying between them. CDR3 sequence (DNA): TGTGCCAGCAGGTACCTGACTTCGAACACTGAAGCTTTCTTT. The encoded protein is CASRYLTSNTEAFF.

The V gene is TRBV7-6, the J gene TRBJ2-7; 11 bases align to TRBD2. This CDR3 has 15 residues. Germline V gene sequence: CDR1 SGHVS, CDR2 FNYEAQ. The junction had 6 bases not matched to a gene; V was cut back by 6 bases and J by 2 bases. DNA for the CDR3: TGTGCCAGCAGATTTCTAGCGGGGGGTACCTACGAGCAGTACTTC. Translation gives CASRFLAGGTYEQYF.

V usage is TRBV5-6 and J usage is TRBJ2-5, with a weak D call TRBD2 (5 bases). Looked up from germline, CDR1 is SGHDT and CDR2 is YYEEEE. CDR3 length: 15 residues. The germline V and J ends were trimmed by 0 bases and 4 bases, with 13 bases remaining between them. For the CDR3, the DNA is TGTGCCAGCAGCTTGGGAGCCACTGCGGGAGAGACCCAGTACTTC. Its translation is CASSLGATAGETQYF. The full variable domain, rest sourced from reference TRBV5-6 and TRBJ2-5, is DAGVTQSPTHLIKTRGQQVTLRCSPKSGHDTVSWYQQALGQGPQFIFQYYEEEERQRGNFPDRFSGHQFPNYSSELNVNALLLGDSALYLCASSLGATAGETQYFGPGTRLLVL.

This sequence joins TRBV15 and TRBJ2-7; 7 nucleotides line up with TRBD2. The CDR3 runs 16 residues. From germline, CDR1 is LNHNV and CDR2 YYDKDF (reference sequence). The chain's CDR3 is CPPPVLSPAGSTEQYF. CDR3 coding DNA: TGTCCACCACCGGTCCTCAGTCCAGCGGGGAGTACGGAGCAGTACTTC.

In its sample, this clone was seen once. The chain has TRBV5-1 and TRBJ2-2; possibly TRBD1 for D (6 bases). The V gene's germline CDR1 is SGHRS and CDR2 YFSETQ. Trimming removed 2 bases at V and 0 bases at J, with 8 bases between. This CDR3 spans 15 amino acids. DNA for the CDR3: TGCGCCAGCAGCTTCCAGGGGCCGAACACCGGGGAGCTGTTTTTT. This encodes CASSFQGPNTGELFF.

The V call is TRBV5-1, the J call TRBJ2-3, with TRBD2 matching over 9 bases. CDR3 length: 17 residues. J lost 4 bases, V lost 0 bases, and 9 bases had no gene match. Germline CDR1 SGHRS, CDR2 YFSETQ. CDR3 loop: CASSLGAGGGAADTQYF. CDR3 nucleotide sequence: TGCGCCAGCAGCTTGGGGGCTGGCGGGGGGGCCGCAGATACGCAGTATTTT.

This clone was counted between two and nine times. The CDR3 region is CASSSDRGLGYTF. The CDR3 bases are TGCGCCAGCAGCTCGGACAGGGGGCTTGGCTACACCTTC. V and J are TRBV5-1 and TRBJ1-2, with 11 positions matching TRBD1. Germline CDR1 and CDR2: SGHRS and YFSETQ. The CDR3 has 13 residues. V gave up 3 bases and J gave up 7 bases; unmatched junction bases: 2.

CDR3 coding DNA: TGTGCCAGCAGTTACGGGACTAGCGGAAGTGGTAATACGCAGTATTTT. Amino acids: CASSYGTSGSGNTQYF. J is TRBJ2-3 and V is TRBV2, with 11 bases matching TRBD2. The CDR3 has 16 amino acids. The junction had 11 bases not matched to a gene; V was cut back by 5 bases and J by 7 bases. Germline-derived CDR1 and CDR2 are SNHLY and FYNNEI.

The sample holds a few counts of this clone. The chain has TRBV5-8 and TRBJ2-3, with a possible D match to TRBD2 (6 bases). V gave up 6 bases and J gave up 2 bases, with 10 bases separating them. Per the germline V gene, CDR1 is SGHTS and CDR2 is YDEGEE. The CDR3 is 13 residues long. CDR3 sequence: CASITDYTDTQYF. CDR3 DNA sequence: TGTGCCAGCATCACGGACTACACAGATACGCAGTATTTT.

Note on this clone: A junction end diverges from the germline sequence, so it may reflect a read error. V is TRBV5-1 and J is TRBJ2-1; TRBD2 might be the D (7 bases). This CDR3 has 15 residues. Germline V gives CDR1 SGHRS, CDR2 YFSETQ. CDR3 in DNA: TGCGCCAGCAGCACTAGGGGGGGCTCCTACCATGAGCAGTTCTTC. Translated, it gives CASSTRGGSYHEQFF.

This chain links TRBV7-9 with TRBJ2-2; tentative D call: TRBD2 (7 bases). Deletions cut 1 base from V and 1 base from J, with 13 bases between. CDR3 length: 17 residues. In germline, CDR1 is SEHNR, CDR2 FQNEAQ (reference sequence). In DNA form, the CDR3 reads TGTGCCAGCAGCTTAGTTGCGGGGGCTATGAACACCGGGGAGCTGTTTTTT. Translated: CASSLVAGAMNTGELFF.

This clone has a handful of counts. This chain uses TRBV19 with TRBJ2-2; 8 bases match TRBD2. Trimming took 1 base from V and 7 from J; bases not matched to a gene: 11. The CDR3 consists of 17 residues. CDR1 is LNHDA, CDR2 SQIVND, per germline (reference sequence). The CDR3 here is CASSIGAGGPILGELFF. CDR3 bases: TGTGCCAGTAGTATAGGTGCGGGGGGTCCGATCCTCGGGGAGCTGTTTTTT.

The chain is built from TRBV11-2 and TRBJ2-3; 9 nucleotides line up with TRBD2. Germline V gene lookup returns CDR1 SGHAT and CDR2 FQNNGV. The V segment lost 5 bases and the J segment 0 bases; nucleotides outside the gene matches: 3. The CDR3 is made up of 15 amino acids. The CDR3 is CASSRAGGSTDTQYF. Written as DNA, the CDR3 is TGTGCCAGCAGCAGAGCGGGGGGCAGCACAGATACGCAGTATTTT.

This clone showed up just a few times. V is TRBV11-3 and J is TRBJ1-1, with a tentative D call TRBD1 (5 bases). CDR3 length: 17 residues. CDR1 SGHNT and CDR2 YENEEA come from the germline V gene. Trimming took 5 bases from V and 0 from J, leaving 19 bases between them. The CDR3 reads CASSLGMTVSMNTEAFF. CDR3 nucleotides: TGTGCCAGCAGCCTCGGAATGACAGTCTCGATGAACACTGAAGCTTTCTTT.

The CDR3 coding sequence is TGTGCCAGTACCCCAAGGCGGGCGGACACCGGGGAGCTGTTTTTT. It translates to CASTPRRADTGELFF. This chain joins TRBV19 and TRBJ2-2, with D maybe TRBD2 (5 bases). The CDR3 runs to 15 residues. Germline-derived CDR1 and CDR2 are LNHDA and SQIVND (reference sequence). Trimming removed 7 bases from V and 3 bases from J, with 15 bases in between.

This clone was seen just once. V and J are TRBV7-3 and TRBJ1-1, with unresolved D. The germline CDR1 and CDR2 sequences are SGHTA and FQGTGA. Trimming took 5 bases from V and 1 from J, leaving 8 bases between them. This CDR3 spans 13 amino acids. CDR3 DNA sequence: TGTGCCAGCAGCATGGGCCCGAACACTGAAGCTTTCTTT. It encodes CASSMGPNTEAFF.

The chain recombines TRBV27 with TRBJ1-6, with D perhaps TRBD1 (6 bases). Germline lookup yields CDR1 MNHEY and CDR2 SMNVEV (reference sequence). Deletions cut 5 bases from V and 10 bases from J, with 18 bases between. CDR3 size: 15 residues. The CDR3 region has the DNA TGTGCCAGCAGTAATTGGGGTCAAGGGGGATCACCCCTCCACTTT. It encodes CASSNWGQGGSPLHF.